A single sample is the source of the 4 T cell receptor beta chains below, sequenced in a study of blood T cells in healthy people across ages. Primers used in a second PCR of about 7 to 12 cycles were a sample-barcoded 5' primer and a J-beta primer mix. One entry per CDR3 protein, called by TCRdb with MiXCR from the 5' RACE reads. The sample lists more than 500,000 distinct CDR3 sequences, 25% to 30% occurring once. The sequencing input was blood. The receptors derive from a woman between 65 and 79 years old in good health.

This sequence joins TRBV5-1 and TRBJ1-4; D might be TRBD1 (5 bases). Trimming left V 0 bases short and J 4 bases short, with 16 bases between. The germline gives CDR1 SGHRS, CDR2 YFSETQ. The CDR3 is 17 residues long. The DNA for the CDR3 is TGCGCCAGCAGCTTGGACGGGAATTATAGGGGTAATGAAAAACTGTTTTTT. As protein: CASSLDGNYRGNEKLFF. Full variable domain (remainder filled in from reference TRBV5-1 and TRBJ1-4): KAGVTQTPRYLIKTRGQQVTLSCSPISGHRSVSWYQQTPGQGLQFLFEYFSETQRNKGNFPGRFSGRQFSNSRSEMNVSTLELGDSALYLCASSLDGNYRGNEKLFFGSGTQLSVL.

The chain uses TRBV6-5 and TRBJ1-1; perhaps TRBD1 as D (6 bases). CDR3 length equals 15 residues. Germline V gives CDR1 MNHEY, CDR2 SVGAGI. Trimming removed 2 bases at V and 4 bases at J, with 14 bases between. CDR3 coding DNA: TGTGCCAGCAGTTACGGGCTAGGGGGTCGCACTGAAGCTTTCTTT. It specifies CASSYGLGGRTEAFF.

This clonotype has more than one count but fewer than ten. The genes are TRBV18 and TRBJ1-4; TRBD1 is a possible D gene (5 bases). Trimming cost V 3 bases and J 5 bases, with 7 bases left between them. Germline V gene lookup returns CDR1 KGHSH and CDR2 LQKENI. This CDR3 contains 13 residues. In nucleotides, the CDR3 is TGTGCCAGCTCACCGGGACGGAATGAAAAACTGTTTTTT. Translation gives CASSPGRNEKLFF.

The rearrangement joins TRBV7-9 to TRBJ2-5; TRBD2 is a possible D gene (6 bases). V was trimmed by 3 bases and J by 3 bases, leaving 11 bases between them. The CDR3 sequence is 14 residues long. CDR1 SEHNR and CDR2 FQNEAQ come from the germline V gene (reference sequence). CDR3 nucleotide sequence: TGTGCCAGCAGCTTTGGACTATCGAAAGAGACCCAGTACTTC. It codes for CASSFGLSKETQYF.